The sequence of this T cell receptor (beta chain) was determined in a study of tumor-infiltrating lymphocytes in primary liver carcinoma. For the study at large: Patients were both men and women, whose ages ran from 30 to 69 years.

Blood RNA came from unsorted whole blood; germline DNA was also extracted. TCR beta cDNA came from roughly 450 ng total RNA, primed with a constant-region primer. Modified slightly, ARM-PCR produced TCR beta libraries over three nested multiplex PCR rounds. Using its own MiXCR run on the multiplex PCR reads, TCRdb lists one record per CDR3 protein. This sample carries about 330,000 distinct CDR3 sequences, almost 65% of them seen once, and the ten largest clones take 5.5% to 7%. About this clonotype itself: Relative to the germline gene, one junction end is altered; a read error may explain this.

This receptor was identified in a man aged 40-55 years with primary liver carcinoma and hepatitis B virus infection. The sample consisted of peripheral blood.

The CDR3: CASRDRYNQSQHF. In DNA form, the CDR3 reads TGTGCCAGCAGGGACAGGTACAATCAGTCCCAGCATTTT. This chain joins TRBV6-5 and TRBJ1-5; 7 nucleotides align to TRBD1. Germline V lookup: CDR1 MNHEY, CDR2 SVGAGI. The CDR3 contains 13 residues.